The entry below describes one T cell receptor beta chain. This clone has a single count. Its cognate antigen has yet to be identified. No base qualities exist here, and no much larger clone lies one base off it. The data derive from a study of blood T cell repertoires in COVID-19 (dated by TCRdb to 2020 to 2022). As for the study more broadly: Samples covering the acute and convalescent phases of COVID-19 were provided by collaborators in the United States, Italy and Spain. The repertoires were released in a freely available public database intended as a resource for research on the immune response to SARS-CoV-2. HLA class I and class II types, where available, came from metadata supplied by the sample provider rather than from assay-based typing. The prospective study material was composed of cDNA or gDNA derived from T cells, B-cell-depleted T cells, or PBMCs. Subjects who had been exposed to COVID-19, were actively infected with it, or had recovered from it provided the deeply sampled blood TCRbeta repertoires that made up the dataset. The sample metadata nearly always contained a de-identified subject ID, COVID-19 status, age in years and sex. Samples were obtained from the ongoing ImmuneRACE study (first 160 participants) and from 950 to 1,500 subjects provided by 6 global collaborators. What the work shows at the level of the full study, not this receptor alone: The amount of clinical and demographic metadata varied by source and participant and was provided uncurated.

At one collaborating source in Seattle, patients were enrolled during active infection and were followed longitudinally through the course of disease. The collaborating institutions used their own protocols to collect whole blood in K2EDTA tubes. For TCRbeta analysis, collaborators shipped samples as frozen whole blood, isolated PBMCs, or DNA extracted from either of those sample types. As encoded in the germline V gene (reference sequence), CDR1 is LNHDA while CDR2 is SQIVND. Trimmed from V: 3 bases; trimmed from J: 5 bases; junction bases lacking a gene match: 7. CDR3 length: 16 amino acids, cysteine to phenylalanine. Only CDR3 DNA is held: 48 bases, read in frame from base 1. The immunoSEQ Assay, a bias-controlled multiplex PCR, was used to amplify TCRbeta CDR3 regions from genomic DNA. Per the original workflow: Within the assay, amplification of reference gene primers was used to estimate how many nucleated cells each sample contained. To quantify the absolute abundance of each unique TCRbeta CDR3 rearrangement, sequence reads were collapsed and filtered. For each sample, productive Simpson clonality was calculated as the square root of Simpson's diversity index over productive rearrangements. Held by TCRdb, this immuneACCESS table contains in-frame sequences only and omits some clones. Under half of the omission traces to an unresolved V gene where checked; the cause of the rest is unknown. V and J calls and clone size are those listed in that table; D and trimming were worked out from the DNA. For this sample the table gives around 400,000 clones, of which more than 75% were detected only once. The ten largest make up under 3% of the sample.

This sequence uses TRBV19 and TRBJ2-5; 12 central nucleotides agree with TRBD2. The source material was peripheral blood. The TCR comes from an older woman with COVID-19, enrolled during active disease. The nucleotide sequence is TGTGCCAGTAGTATTTCTAGCGGGGGGGCCGGGGAGACCCAGTACTTC. Translated, this is CASSISSGGAGETQYF.